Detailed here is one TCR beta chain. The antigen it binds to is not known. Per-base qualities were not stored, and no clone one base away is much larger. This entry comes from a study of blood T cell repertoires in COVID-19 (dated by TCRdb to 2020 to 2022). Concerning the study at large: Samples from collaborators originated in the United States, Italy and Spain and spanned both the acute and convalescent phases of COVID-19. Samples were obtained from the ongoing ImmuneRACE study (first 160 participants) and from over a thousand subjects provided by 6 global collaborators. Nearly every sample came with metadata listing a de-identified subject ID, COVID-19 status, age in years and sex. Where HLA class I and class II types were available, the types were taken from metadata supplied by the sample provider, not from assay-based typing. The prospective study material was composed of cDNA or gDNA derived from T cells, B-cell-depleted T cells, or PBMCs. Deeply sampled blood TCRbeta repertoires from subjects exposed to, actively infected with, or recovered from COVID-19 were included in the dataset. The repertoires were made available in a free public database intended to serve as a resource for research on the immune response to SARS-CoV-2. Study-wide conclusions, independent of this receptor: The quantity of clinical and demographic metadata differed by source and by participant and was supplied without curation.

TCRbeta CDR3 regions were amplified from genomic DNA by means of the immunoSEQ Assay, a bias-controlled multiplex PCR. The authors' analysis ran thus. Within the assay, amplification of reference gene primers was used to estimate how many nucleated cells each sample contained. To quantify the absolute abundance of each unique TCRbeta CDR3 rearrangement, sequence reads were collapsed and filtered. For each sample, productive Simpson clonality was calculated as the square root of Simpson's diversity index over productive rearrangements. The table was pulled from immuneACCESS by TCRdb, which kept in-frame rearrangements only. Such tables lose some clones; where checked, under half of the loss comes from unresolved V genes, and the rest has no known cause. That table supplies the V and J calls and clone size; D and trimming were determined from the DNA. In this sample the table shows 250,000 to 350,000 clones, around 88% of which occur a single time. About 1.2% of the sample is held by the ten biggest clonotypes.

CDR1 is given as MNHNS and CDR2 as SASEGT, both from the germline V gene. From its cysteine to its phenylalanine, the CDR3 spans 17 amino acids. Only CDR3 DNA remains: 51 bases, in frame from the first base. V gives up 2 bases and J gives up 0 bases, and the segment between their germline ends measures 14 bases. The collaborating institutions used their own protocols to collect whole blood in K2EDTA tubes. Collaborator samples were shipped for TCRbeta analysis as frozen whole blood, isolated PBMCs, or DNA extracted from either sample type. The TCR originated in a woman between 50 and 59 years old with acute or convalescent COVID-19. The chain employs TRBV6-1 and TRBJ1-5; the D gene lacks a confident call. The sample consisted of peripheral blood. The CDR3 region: CASSERVQSHSNQPQHF. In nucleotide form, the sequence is TGTGCCAGCAGTGAACGAGTACAGTCTCATAGCAATCAGCCCCAGCATTTT.